This entry is about one T cell receptor (beta chain). The authors' processing: In the immunoSEQ data, sequences were junction-only and lacked quality scores, so filtering differed. Using immunoSEQ multiplex PCR, the repertoire was profiled, and TCRdb retains in-frame clones only, with some absent. The D gene and trimming were derived from the DNA, and the V and J assignments and clone size from that table. The data contain about 2.5 million clones, 85% to 95% of them singletons. This specimen comes from a study of shared clonotypes between healthy human individuals. V lost 3 bases to trimming and J lost 5 bases, with 14 bases between them. Germline V gene sequence: CDR1 WNHNN, CDR2 SYGVQD (reference sequence). This CDR3 is 15 amino acids long.

The chain recombines TRBV10-1 with TRBJ1-5; maybe TRBD1 (5 bases). Sequenced input: naive CD4+ T cells from PBMCs. Sample subset: CD45RA+ positively selected. This clonotype originated in a man between 18 and 29 years old in good health. Some clones in this sample may be carry-over from other donors' samples. CDR3 sequence (DNA): TGCGCCAGCAGTGACCGCCAGGGCGCCTATCAGCCCCAGCATTTT. This sequence encodes CASSDRQGAYQPQHF.